Below, one T cell receptor (beta chain) is given with its context. Which antigen it targets is not known. Within one base of it there is no much larger clone, and no base qualities were kept. The library was prepared using PCR. Sequencing relied on an Illumina HiSeq 4000. Bulk TCR libraries were made following a previously described method, with the TCR primers given in Table S5. The Qiagen AllPrep DNA/RNA kit was used to purify total RNA. Before analysis, reads from multiple sequencing runs of one library were combined. For the original study's pipeline: Reads were retained only if their TCR constant sequence matched exactly, and those retained reads were trimmed to 150 nt and grouped according to their 12-nt molecular barcodes. Within each barcode group, reads were sub-clustered at a 15% Levenshtein threshold, and quality-weighted consensus sequences were built per RNA molecule. Non-functional sequences were removed, as were lower-count sequences one edit away from another. Based on a fit of two negative binomial distributions, barcode sub-clusters having less than 20% of the maximum read count were discarded. TCRdb reprocessed the public reads (quality trimming at Q25 with fastp, clone calling with MiXCR) and kept in-frame beta chains. Each entry is one CDR3 protein sequence, shown with its most common DNA and genes. None of the V and J calls come from the authors' own analysis; TCRdb made them. The sample table holds about 510,000 distinct CDR3 sequences, of which roughly 23% were seen once. The ten top clones hold approximately 0.8% of the sample.

This sample stems from a study of molecular identifiers for immune sequencing clone quantification (dated by TCRdb to between 2017 and 2018). Regarding the study in general: For a replicate experiment, RNA from about 21,000 or 97,000 naive CD8 T cells was divided into five aliquots, of which four were sequenced. This methods study benchmarked molecular-identifier clustering-based TCR repertoire sequencing (MIDCIRS) and TCR RNA copy counting, using CD8 T cells to do so. Study-level results and caveats: Even against a background of some 1 million naive CD8 T cells, spiked-in Jurkat TCR RNA amounting to a single cell's worth was reported to be detectable. Modeling estimated around 3.2 recovered TCR RNA copies per cell, compared with roughly 10 by digital PCR, which implies around 30% capture efficiency. Without barcode sub-clustering, chimeric consensus sequences inflated TCR diversity; chimeras reached as high as 47%. Identical TCR molecules sharing a barcode could cause highly expanded clone sizes to be underestimated. In CMV-specific effector cells, over 99% of molecules were held by clones above 20 RNA copies, whereas under 1% of molecules were held by such clones in naive cells. The naive libraries included spiked-in Jurkat TCR RNA (10 copies' worth), and this Jurkat TCR RNA is not part of the donor repertoire.

Libraries of naive CD8 T cells were generated from roughly 20,000 to 1,000,000 sorted cells, with 10%, 30% or 50% of the purified RNA used. Naive CD8 T cells, defined as CD8+CD4-CCR7+CD45RA+, were FACS-sorted into RLT Plus buffer on a BD FACSAria II. To test detection sensitivity, Jurkat RNA equal to around 11 TCR copies was added to samples of roughly 18,000-1,100,000 naive CD8 T cells. CD8 T cells were enriched using RosetteSep CD8+ T Cell Enrichment Cocktail and Ficoll-Paque, and the enriched cells then underwent ACK red cell lysis. V loses 0 bases of germline sequence and J loses 0 bases, and the interval between the two ends is 8 bases. The germline V gene (reference sequence) supplies CDR1 MNHEY and CDR2 SMNVEV. Including the terminal cysteine and phenylalanine, the CDR3 comprises 15 residues. Solely the CDR3 DNA is kept, with 45 bases framed from the first base.

This TCR was sampled from a human donor in good health. Some libraries in this study had Jurkat cell RNA spiked in. The V and J genes are TRBV27 and TRBJ1-1; confidence is insufficient to name the D gene. The sequencing input was naive CD8+ T cells from blood, with Jurkat cell RNA spiked in. Sample cell subset or site, as interpreted from the label and publication: FACS-sorted CD8+CD4-CCR7+CD45RA+ naive T cells. Here the CDR3 is given as CASSLSRVMNTEAFF. The sequenced DNA: TGTGCCAGCAGTTTATCGAGGGTCATGAACACTGAAGCTTTCTTT.